These T cell receptor beta chains were read from a single sample in a study of CD8+ T cells in alopecia areata. The protocol was immunoSEQ multiplex PCR, while the TCRdb copy is restricted to in-frame clones and leaves out a portion. The table shows about 180,000 clones, with about three fifths occurring only once. The sequences come from CD4+ T cells sorted from blood, collected at approximately week 60, from a patient treated with tofacitinib. These receptors were taken from a human donor with alopecia areata. Both conserved end residues are part of each CDR3. Each record gives: J gene, D gene, V gene, clone size, CDR3 DNA, CDR3 protein. D genes are given only for firm matches. For some rows the clone size is stated as once, few or many, or as a class when expanded; others skip it.

J gene: TRBJ2-7; D gene: TRBD2; V gene: TRBV29-1; clone size: few; CDR3 DNA: TGCAGCGTTGAACGACTAGCCCATCCCGCGCAGTACTTC; CDR3 protein: CSVERLAHPAQYF
J gene: TRBJ2-2; D gene: -; V gene: TRBV7-9; clone size: -; CDR3 DNA: TGTGCCAGCAGCCACCCGTGGGGTTCCGGGGAGCTGTTTTTT; CDR3 protein: CASSHPWGSGELFF
J gene: TRBJ2-5; D gene: -; V gene: TRBV29-1; clone size: -; CDR3 DNA: TGCAGCGTTTCAGGTCTCTTGGAGACCCAGTACTTC; CDR3 protein: CSVSGLLETQYF
J gene: TRBJ2-7; D gene: -; V gene: TRBV29-1; clone size: -; CDR3 DNA: TGCAGCGTTGGCAGGAGCGAGACCTACGAGCAGTACTTC; CDR3 protein: CSVGRSETYEQYF
J gene: TRBJ2-7; D gene: TRBD1; V gene: TRBV30; clone size: -; CDR3 DNA: TGTGCCTGGAGTGCTGGACAGGGTGGAAGCGACGAGCAGTACTTC; CDR3 protein: CAWSAGQGGSDEQYF
J gene: TRBJ2-1; D gene: TRBD1; V gene: TRBV19; clone size: once; CDR3 DNA: TGTGCCAGTGAAAATTGGGACAGGGGAGGTAATGAGCAGTTCTTC; CDR3 protein: CASENWDRGGNEQFF
J gene: TRBJ2-3; D gene: -; V gene: TRBV7-3; clone size: -; CDR3 DNA: TGTGCCAGCACTAGCATTTCAGATACGCAGTATTTT; CDR3 protein: CASTSISDTQYF
J gene: TRBJ2-1; D gene: TRBD2; V gene: TRBV7-2; clone size: -; CDR3 DNA: TGTGCCAGCCACCTAGCGGGGGCTTACAATGAGCAGTTCTTC; CDR3 protein: CASHLAGAYNEQFF
J gene: TRBJ1-1; D gene: -; V gene: TRBV29-1; clone size: -; CDR3 DNA: TGCAGCGTTGCAAGGCGACTGAACACTGAAGCTTTCTTT; CDR3 protein: CSVARRLNTEAFF
J gene: TRBJ1-2; D gene: -; V gene: TRBV27; clone size: -; CDR3 DNA: TGTGCCAGCAGTAAATCAGGGGCCCTCTATGGCTACACCTTC; CDR3 protein: CASSKSGALYGYTF
J gene: TRBJ1-5; D gene: -; V gene: TRBV7-6; clone size: -; CDR3 DNA: TGTGCCAGCAGCGGGGACGGTAGCAATCAGCCCCAGCATTTT; CDR3 protein: CASSGDGSNQPQHF
J gene: TRBJ2-7; D gene: TRBD2; V gene: TRBV6-1; clone size: many; CDR3 DNA: TGTGCCAGCAGTACCGGGGGGGGATACGAGCAGTACTTC; CDR3 protein: CASSTGGGYEQYF
J gene: TRBJ2-3; D gene: -; V gene: TRBV29-1; clone size: -; CDR3 DNA: TGCAGCGTTGGGACTAGCACAGATACGCAGTATTTT; CDR3 protein: CSVGTSTDTQYF
J gene: TRBJ1-2; D gene: -; V gene: TRBV4-1; clone size: -; CDR3 DNA: TGCGCCAGCAGCCAAGATCCGAAGGGTGGCTACACCTTC; CDR3 protein: CASSQDPKGGYTF
J gene: TRBJ2-1; D gene: -; V gene: TRBV19; clone size: -; CDR3 DNA: TGTGCCAGTAGTCCGTTCGGACAGAGCTCCTACAATGAGCAGTTCTTC; CDR3 protein: CASSPFGQSSYNEQFF
J gene: TRBJ2-7; D gene: -; V gene: TRBV30; clone size: -; CDR3 DNA: TGTGCCTGGAGATCTCAGGGATCCTACGAGCAGTACTTC; CDR3 protein: CAWRSQGSYEQYF
J gene: TRBJ2-1; D gene: -; V gene: TRBV10-3; clone size: -; CDR3 DNA: TGTGCCATCAGTGAGTCTGGGACTCTGCGTGAGCAGTTCTTC; CDR3 protein: CAISESGTLREQFF
J gene: TRBJ1-1; D gene: -; V gene: TRBV29-1; clone size: few; CDR3 DNA: TGCAGCGTTGTACCTCACACTGAAGCTTTCTTT; CDR3 protein: CSVVPHTEAFF
J gene: TRBJ2-3; D gene: -; V gene: TRBV29-1; clone size: once; CDR3 DNA: TGCAGCGTTGCGTCTCTAATCGGGCGGCCTAGAAGCACAGATACGCAGTATTTT; CDR3 protein: CSVASLIGRPRSTDTQYF
J gene: TRBJ2-7; D gene: TRBD1; V gene: TRBV7-2; clone size: -; CDR3 DNA: TGTGCCAGCAGCTTCCGGACAGGGGCAGAATACGAGCAGTACTTC; CDR3 protein: CASSFRTGAEYEQYF
J gene: TRBJ2-7; D gene: -; V gene: TRBV23-1; clone size: -; CDR3 DNA: TGCGCCAGCAGTCAATGGCTAAGCAGGGGCTACGAGCAGTACTTC; CDR3 protein: CASSQWLSRGYEQYF
J gene: TRBJ1-5; D gene: -; V gene: TRBV5-6; clone size: -; CDR3 DNA: TGTGCCAGCAGCATGCAAGGAAATAGCAATCAGCCCCAGCATTTT; CDR3 protein: CASSMQGNSNQPQHF
J gene: TRBJ1-1; D gene: -; V gene: TRBV6-5; clone size: -; CDR3 DNA: TGTGCCAGCAGTTATGGCAACTTGAACACTGAAGCTTTCTTT; CDR3 protein: CASSYGNLNTEAFF
J gene: TRBJ2-7; D gene: -; V gene: TRBV4-2; clone size: -; CDR3 DNA: TGTGCCAGCAGCCAAGTGGGCTCTTACTACGAGCAGTACTTC; CDR3 protein: CASSQVGSYYEQYF
J gene: TRBJ1-5; D gene: TRBD1; V gene: TRBV4-1; clone size: once; CDR3 DNA: TGCGCCAGCAGCCAAGAGGGACAGATTGATCAGCCCCAGCATTTT; CDR3 protein: CASSQEGQIDQPQHF
J gene: TRBJ2-7; D gene: TRBD1; V gene: TRBV29-1; clone size: -; CDR3 DNA: TGCAGCGTTGACGGGCAGGGGGTCTACGAGCAGTACTTC; CDR3 protein: CSVDGQGVYEQYF
J gene: TRBJ2-1; D gene: -; V gene: TRBV10-3; clone size: -; CDR3 DNA: TGTGCCATCAGTGAGTCCGGAGCCCTGCCTCAGTTCTTC; CDR3 protein: CAISESGALPQFF
J gene: TRBJ1-2; D gene: -; V gene: TRBV11-1; clone size: -; CDR3 DNA: TGTGCCAGCAGCCACCGCCGGGCTACTGTCTATGGCTACACCTTC; CDR3 protein: CASSHRRATVYGYTF
J gene: TRBJ2-7; D gene: TRBD1; V gene: TRBV29-1; clone size: -; CDR3 DNA: TGCAGCGTTGAATTTCACAGGGGTATCAACGAGCAGTACTTC; CDR3 protein: CSVEFHRGINEQYF